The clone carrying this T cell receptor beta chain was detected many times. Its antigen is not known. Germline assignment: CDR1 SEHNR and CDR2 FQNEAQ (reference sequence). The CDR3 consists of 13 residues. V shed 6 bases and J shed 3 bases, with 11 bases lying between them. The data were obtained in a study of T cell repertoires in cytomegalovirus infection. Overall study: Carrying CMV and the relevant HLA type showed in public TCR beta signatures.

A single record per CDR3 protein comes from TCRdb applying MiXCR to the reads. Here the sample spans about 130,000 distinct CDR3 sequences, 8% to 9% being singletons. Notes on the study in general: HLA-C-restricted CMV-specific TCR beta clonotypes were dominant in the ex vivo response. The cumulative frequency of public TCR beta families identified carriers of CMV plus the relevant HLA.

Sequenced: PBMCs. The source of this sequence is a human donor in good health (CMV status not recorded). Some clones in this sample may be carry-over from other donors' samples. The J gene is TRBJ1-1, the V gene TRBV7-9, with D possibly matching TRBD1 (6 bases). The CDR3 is CASSITGYTEAFF. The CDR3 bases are TGTGCCAGCAGTATCACAGGGTACACTGAAGCTTTCTTT.